The rows below give T cell receptor beta chains drawn from one sample of a study of post-analysis software for immune sequencing data. TCRdb reprocessed the PCR reads with MiXCR, giving one entry per CDR3 protein. This sample has 750,000 to 950,000 distinct CDR3 sequences; under 70% occur once, and the top ten carry 4.6%. Sequencing was done on a sample of blood. The receptor source for this set is a girl aged 10 to 17 with multiple sclerosis. Both conserved end residues are part of each CDR3. D genes are given only for firm matches. Not all rows give a size; the values are once, few, many and, for expanded clones, a class.

d_call: TRBD2
j_call: TRBJ2-1
v_call: TRBV3-1
clone_size: NA
cdr3_aa: CASSATSGRWNEQFF
cdr3_nt: TGTGCCAGCAGCGCGACTAGCGGGAGGTGGAATGAGCAGTTCTTC

d_call: TRBD1
j_call: TRBJ2-5
v_call: TRBV5-1
clone_size: NA
cdr3_aa: CASSLVPGGLETQYF
cdr3_nt: TGCGCCAGCAGCTTGGTCCCAGGGGGTCTCGAGACCCAGTACTTC

d_call: TRBD1
j_call: TRBJ2-7
v_call: TRBV9
clone_size: NA
cdr3_aa: CASSPEGGRAYEQYF
cdr3_nt: TGTGCCAGCAGTCCTGAAGGGGGCAGGGCCTACGAGCAGTACTTC

d_call: TRBD1
j_call: TRBJ1-2
v_call: TRBV15
clone_size: NA
cdr3_aa: CATSRAPLTGRGYTF
cdr3_nt: TGTGCCACCAGCAGAGCCCCCCTGACAGGGCGCGGCTACACCTTC

d_call: TRBD2
j_call: TRBJ2-6
v_call: TRBV20-1
clone_size: NA
cdr3_aa: CSASLAGSSGANVLTF
cdr3_nt: TGCAGTGCTAGCCTAGCGGGAAGCTCTGGGGCCAACGTCCTGACTTTC

d_call: NA
j_call: TRBJ2-7
v_call: TRBV3-1
clone_size: NA
cdr3_aa: CASSQEVLAAGSYEQYF
cdr3_nt: TGTGCCAGCAGCCAAGAAGTTCTGGCGGCCGGTTCCTACGAGCAGTACTTC

d_call: NA
j_call: TRBJ2-1
v_call: TRBV29-1
clone_size: NA
cdr3_aa: CSVAVAIGSYNEQFF
cdr3_nt: TGCAGCGTCGCTGTCGCGATTGGCTCCTACAATGAGCAGTTCTTC

d_call: NA
j_call: TRBJ2-5
v_call: TRBV2
clone_size: NA
cdr3_aa: CASSESYVGPQETQYF
cdr3_nt: TGTGCCAGCAGTGAATCCTACGTGGGGCCGCAAGAGACCCAGTACTTC

d_call: NA
j_call: TRBJ2-7
v_call: TRBV29-1
clone_size: few
cdr3_aa: CSVEFGRKGGGHEQYF
cdr3_nt: TGCAGCGTTGAATTCGGACGGAAGGGAGGGGGCCACGAGCAGTACTTC

d_call: TRBD2
j_call: TRBJ2-5
v_call: TRBV11-2
clone_size: NA
cdr3_aa: CASSLGGAGAQETQYF
cdr3_nt: TGTGCCAGCAGCTTAGGGGGAGCGGGGGCCCAAGAGACCCAGTACTTC

d_call: TRBD1
j_call: TRBJ2-7
v_call: TRBV7-3
clone_size: few
cdr3_aa: CASSLVQGARYEQYF
cdr3_nt: TGTGCCAGCAGCTTAGTTCAGGGGGCGCGCTACGAGCAGTACTTC

d_call: NA
j_call: TRBJ2-1
v_call: TRBV9
clone_size: NA
cdr3_aa: CASSVAGMHEQFF
cdr3_nt: TGTGCCAGCAGCGTAGCGGGGATGCATGAGCAGTTCTTC

d_call: NA
j_call: TRBJ2-7
v_call: TRBV6-6
clone_size: NA
cdr3_aa: CASSSRDPPFYEQYF
cdr3_nt: TGTGCCAGCAGTTCGCGGGATCCCCCCTTCTACGAGCAGTACTTC

d_call: NA
j_call: TRBJ2-7
v_call: TRBV5-6
clone_size: NA
cdr3_aa: CASSLTGATYEQYF
cdr3_nt: TGTGCCAGCAGCTTGACGGGGGCGACCTACGAGCAGTACTTC

d_call: NA
j_call: TRBJ2-7
v_call: TRBV12-3/TRBV12-4
clone_size: few
cdr3_aa: CASRTHGLEEQYF
cdr3_nt: TGTGCCAGCAGGACCCACGGACTGGAGGAGCAGTACTTC

d_call: NA
j_call: TRBJ2-4
v_call: TRBV7-2
clone_size: NA
cdr3_aa: CASTHSRGGTAKNIQYF
cdr3_nt: TGTGCCAGCACCCATAGTAGAGGGGGGACGGCCAAAAACATTCAGTACTTC

d_call: TRBD2
j_call: TRBJ2-1
v_call: TRBV20-1
clone_size: NA
cdr3_aa: CSARGLSGRSTYNEQFF
cdr3_nt: TGCAGTGCTAGAGGTCTTAGCGGGAGGTCCACCTACAATGAGCAGTTCTTC

d_call: NA
j_call: TRBJ2-5
v_call: TRBV20-1
clone_size: NA
cdr3_aa: CSAIVLGRGPQETQYF
cdr3_nt: TGCAGTGCTATTGTTCTGGGGCGGGGGCCACAAGAGACCCAGTACTTC

d_call: NA
j_call: TRBJ2-3
v_call: TRBV20-1
clone_size: many
cdr3_aa: CSARWLALADTQYF
cdr3_nt: TGCAGTGCTAGATGGCTAGCTCTCGCAGATACGCAGTATTTT

d_call: NA
j_call: TRBJ2-7
v_call: TRBV3-1
clone_size: NA
cdr3_aa: CASSQGSLGRRDTPYEQYF
cdr3_nt: TGTGCCAGCAGCCAAGGGTCCCTGGGCCGGCGAGATACACCCTACGAGCAGTACTTC

d_call: NA
j_call: TRBJ1-1
v_call: TRBV3-1
clone_size: NA
cdr3_aa: CASSPQVGWNTEAFF
cdr3_nt: TGTGCCAGCAGCCCCCAGGTGGGTTGGAACACTGAAGCTTTCTTT

d_call: TRBD2
j_call: TRBJ2-3
v_call: TRBV29-1
clone_size: few
cdr3_aa: CSVKGTSGGNTDTQYF
cdr3_nt: TGCAGCGTTAAGGGGACTAGCGGGGGCAACACAGATACGCAGTATTTT

d_call: NA
j_call: TRBJ2-5
v_call: TRBV20-1
clone_size: NA
cdr3_aa: CSASRGPVETQYF
cdr3_nt: TGCAGTGCTAGTCGGGGGCCGGTGGAGACTCAGTACTTC

d_call: NA
j_call: TRBJ2-7
v_call: TRBV20-1
clone_size: NA
cdr3_aa: CSAVTTEGLSSYEQYF
cdr3_nt: TGCAGTGCTGTAACAACAGAGGGACTCAGCTCCTACGAGCAGTACTTC

d_call: NA
j_call: TRBJ2-3
v_call: TRBV15
clone_size: NA
cdr3_aa: CATSAGSTDTQYF
cdr3_nt: TGTGCCACCAGCGCAGGGAGCACAGATACGCAGTATTTT

d_call: TRBD2
j_call: TRBJ2-3
v_call: TRBV20-1
clone_size: NA
cdr3_aa: CSAAGAGVASTDTQYF
cdr3_nt: TGCAGTGCTGCCGGTGCGGGGGTGGCTAGCACAGATACGCAGTATTTT

d_call: NA
j_call: TRBJ2-3
v_call: TRBV3-1
clone_size: NA
cdr3_aa: CASSLELRSTDTQYF
cdr3_nt: TGTGCCAGCAGCCTCGAGCTTAGGAGTACAGATACGCAGTATTTT

d_call: NA
j_call: TRBJ2-1
v_call: TRBV6-6
clone_size: NA
cdr3_aa: CASSLPYNEQFF
cdr3_nt: TGTGCCAGCAGTCTTCCCTACAATGAGCAGTTCTTC

d_call: TRBD1
j_call: TRBJ1-2
v_call: TRBV12-3/TRBV12-4
clone_size: few
cdr3_aa: CASSPHRDRGNYGYTF
cdr3_nt: TGTGCCAGCAGCCCCCATAGGGACAGGGGTAACTATGGCTACACCTTC

d_call: NA
j_call: TRBJ2-4
v_call: TRBV7-8
clone_size: NA
cdr3_aa: CASSIRDPEREQYF
cdr3_nt: TGTGCCAGCAGCATCCGGGATCCGGAGAGAGAGCAGTACTTC

d_call: TRBD1
j_call: TRBJ2-1
v_call: TRBV12-3/TRBV12-4
clone_size: few
cdr3_aa: CASSSRQGAYNEQFF
cdr3_nt: TGTGCCAGCAGTTCCCGACAGGGGGCCTACAATGAGCAGTTCTTC

d_call: TRBD1
j_call: TRBJ2-1
v_call: TRBV6-6
clone_size: NA
cdr3_aa: CASNHRGLDYNEQFF
cdr3_nt: TGTGCCAGCAACCACAGGGGGCTTGACTACAATGAGCAGTTCTTC

d_call: NA
j_call: TRBJ1-6
v_call: TRBV7-9
clone_size: few
cdr3_aa: CASSLFGGSPLHF
cdr3_nt: TGTGCCAGCAGCTTATTCGGGGGTTCACCCCTCCACTTT

d_call: NA
j_call: TRBJ1-4
v_call: TRBV20-1
clone_size: NA
cdr3_aa: CSAREAATNEKLFF
cdr3_nt: TGCAGTGCTAGAGAAGCGGCAACTAATGAAAAACTGTTTTTT

d_call: NA
j_call: TRBJ2-1
v_call: TRBV27
clone_size: NA
cdr3_aa: CASSTNHRNSYNEQFF
cdr3_nt: TGTGCCAGCAGCACCAATCACAGGAACTCCTACAATGAGCAGTTCTTC

d_call: NA
j_call: TRBJ1-1
v_call: TRBV9
clone_size: few
cdr3_aa: CASSVETNTEAFF
cdr3_nt: TGTGCCAGCAGCGTAGAAACGAACACTGAAGCTTTCTTT

d_call: TRBD2
j_call: TRBJ2-1
v_call: TRBV5-1
clone_size: NA
cdr3_aa: CASSWVGLAGGYYNEQFF
cdr3_nt: TGCGCCAGCAGCTGGGTTGGACTAGCGGGGGGATATTACAATGAGCAGTTCTTC

d_call: TRBD1
j_call: TRBJ2-2
v_call: TRBV11-2
clone_size: NA
cdr3_aa: CASSPSRDRANTGELFF
cdr3_nt: TGTGCCAGCAGCCCTTCCCGAGACAGGGCGAACACCGGGGAGCTGTTTTTT

d_call: NA
j_call: TRBJ1-1
v_call: TRBV7-9
clone_size: NA
cdr3_aa: CASSPWRSDEAFF
cdr3_nt: TGTGCCAGCAGCCCTTGGCGATCGGATGAAGCTTTCTTT

d_call: NA
j_call: TRBJ1-2
v_call: TRBV5-4
clone_size: NA
cdr3_aa: CASSLDGPRYGYTF
cdr3_nt: TGTGCCAGCAGCTTGGACGGGCCTCGCTATGGCTACACCTTC

d_call: TRBD2
j_call: TRBJ2-7
v_call: TRBV2
clone_size: few
cdr3_aa: CASRRGSGITSYEQYF
cdr3_nt: TGTGCCAGCCGGCGGGGTAGCGGGATTACTTCCTACGAGCAGTACTTC

d_call: TRBD1
j_call: TRBJ2-3
v_call: TRBV5-1
clone_size: NA
cdr3_aa: CASSLGIQGTYTDTQYF
cdr3_nt: TGCGCCAGCAGCTTGGGGATACAGGGGACCTACACAGATACGCAGTATTTT

d_call: TRBD2
j_call: TRBJ2-3
v_call: TRBV7-8
clone_size: NA
cdr3_aa: CATAGGLGREETQYF
cdr3_nt: TGTGCCACCGCAGGAGGACTAGGGAGGGAGGAGACGCAGTATTTT

d_call: TRBD2
j_call: TRBJ2-3
v_call: TRBV29-1
clone_size: NA
cdr3_aa: CSVEGEAGDTDTQYF
cdr3_nt: TGCAGCGTTGAAGGTGAAGCGGGGGACACAGATACGCAGTATTTT

d_call: NA
j_call: TRBJ2-7
v_call: TRBV20-1
clone_size: NA
cdr3_aa: CSASSLGIDPVSYEQYF
cdr3_nt: TGCAGTGCTAGTTCCCTCGGAATCGACCCTGTTAGTTACGAGCAGTACTTC

d_call: TRBD1
j_call: TRBJ1-5
v_call: TRBV27
clone_size: NA
cdr3_aa: CASSNRGQSNQPQHF
cdr3_nt: TGTGCCAGCAGCAACAGGGGGCAGAGCAATCAGCCCCAGCATTTT

d_call: TRBD1
j_call: TRBJ2-3
v_call: TRBV6-5
clone_size: NA
cdr3_aa: CAGSYSDRGGTDTQYF
cdr3_nt: TGTGCCGGCAGTTACTCGGACAGGGGGGGGACAGATACGCAGTATTTT

d_call: NA
j_call: TRBJ2-7
v_call: TRBV7-6
clone_size: few
cdr3_aa: CASSLGLAGLDEQYF
cdr3_nt: TGTGCCAGCAGCTTAGGATTGGCAGGGCTTGACGAGCAGTACTTC

d_call: TRBD1
j_call: TRBJ2-1
v_call: TRBV6-5
clone_size: NA
cdr3_aa: CASYGQGLVHEQFF
cdr3_nt: TGTGCCAGTTACGGACAGGGATTAGTCCATGAGCAGTTCTTC

d_call: NA
j_call: TRBJ1-5
v_call: TRBV29-1
clone_size: NA
cdr3_aa: CSVVKDSNQPQHF
cdr3_nt: TGCAGCGTTGTCAAGGATAGCAATCAGCCCCAGCATTTT

d_call: TRBD1
j_call: TRBJ2-7
v_call: TRBV12-5
clone_size: few
cdr3_aa: CASGLLQGASGHYEQYF
cdr3_nt: TGTGCTAGTGGTTTGCTACAGGGGGCTTCTGGACATTACGAGCAGTACTTC

d_call: TRBD1
j_call: TRBJ2-6
v_call: TRBV3-1
clone_size: few
cdr3_aa: CASSQGSGGSGANVLTF
cdr3_nt: TGTGCCAGCAGCCAAGGCTCAGGGGGCTCTGGGGCCAACGTCCTGACTTTC

d_call: TRBD1
j_call: TRBJ2-4
v_call: TRBV5-5
clone_size: NA
cdr3_aa: CASSVWGQPGFQYF
cdr3_nt: TGTGCCAGCAGCGTCTGGGGACAGCCTGGGTTCCAGTACTTC

d_call: TRBD2
j_call: TRBJ2-1
v_call: TRBV12-3/TRBV12-4
clone_size: NA
cdr3_aa: CASSLFRGGRAGEQFF
cdr3_nt: TGTGCCAGCAGTTTGTTCCGAGGCGGGAGGGCCGGTGAGCAGTTCTTC

d_call: NA
j_call: TRBJ2-3
v_call: TRBV7-2
clone_size: few
cdr3_aa: CASSSEGRADTQYF
cdr3_nt: TGTGCCAGCAGCTCGGAGGGCCGAGCAGATACGCAGTATTTT

d_call: NA
j_call: TRBJ2-7
v_call: TRBV7-2
clone_size: NA
cdr3_aa: CASSPRGRGPREQYF
cdr3_nt: TGTGCCAGCAGCCCCCGGGGCAGGGGCCCTCGCGAGCAGTACTTC